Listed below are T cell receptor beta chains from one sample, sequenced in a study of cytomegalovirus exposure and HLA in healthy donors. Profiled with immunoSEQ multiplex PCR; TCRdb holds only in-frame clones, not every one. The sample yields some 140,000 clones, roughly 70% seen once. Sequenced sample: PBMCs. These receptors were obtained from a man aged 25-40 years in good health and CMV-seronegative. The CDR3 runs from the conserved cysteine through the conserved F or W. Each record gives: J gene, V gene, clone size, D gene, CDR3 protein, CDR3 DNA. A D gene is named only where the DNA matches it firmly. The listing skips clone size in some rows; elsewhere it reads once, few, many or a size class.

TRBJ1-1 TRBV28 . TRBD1 CASRPREQPGQGTMNTEAFF TGTGCCAGCAGACCCAGAGAGCAGCCGGGACAGGGGACTATGAACACTGAAGCTTTCTTT
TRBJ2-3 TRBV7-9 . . CASSLDSTTDTQYF TGTGCCAGCAGCCTGGACAGTACCACAGATACGCAGTATTTT
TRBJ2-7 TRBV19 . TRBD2 CASSIVSGDYEQYF TGTGCCAGTAGTATAGTAAGCGGGGACTACGAGCAGTACTTC
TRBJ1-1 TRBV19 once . CASSILTGRGTEAFF TGTGCCAGTAGTATTTTAACGGGCAGGGGCACTGAAGCTTTCTTT
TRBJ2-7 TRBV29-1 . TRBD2 CSTRTSGTSYEQYF TGCAGCACCAGGACTAGCGGGACCTCCTACGAGCAGTACTTC
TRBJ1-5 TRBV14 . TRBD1 CASSHGGGGQPQHF TGTGCCAGCAGCCACGGAGGGGGCGGTCAGCCCCAGCATTTT
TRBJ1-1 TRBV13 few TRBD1 CASSFTGGPEAFF TGTGCCAGCAGCTTTACAGGGGGCCCTGAAGCTTTCTTT
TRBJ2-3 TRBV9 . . CASSVVQGGTDTQYF TGTGCCAGCAGCGTAGTACAGGGAGGCACAGATACGCAGTATTTT
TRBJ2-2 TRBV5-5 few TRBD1 CASSHPGTGDTGELFF TGTGCCAGCAGCCATCCCGGGACAGGGGATACCGGGGAGCTGTTTTTT
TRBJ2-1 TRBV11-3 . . CASAAGWNNEQFF TGTGCCAGCGCCGCGGGGTGGAACAATGAGCAGTTCTTC
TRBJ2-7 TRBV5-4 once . CASSLRNSYEQYF TGTGCCAGCAGCCTAAGGAACAGCTACGAGCAGTACTTC
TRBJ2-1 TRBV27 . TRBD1 CASSWDRASYNEQFF TGTGCCAGCAGTTGGGACAGGGCTAGTTACAATGAGCAGTTCTTC
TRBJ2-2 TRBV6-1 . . CASVARGKGTGELFF TGTGCCAGTGTGGCGAGGGGGAAGGGGACCGGGGAGCTGTTTTTT
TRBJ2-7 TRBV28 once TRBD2 CASSSLAGAAYEQYF TGTGCCAGCAGTTCCTTAGCGGGGGCCGCCTACGAGCAGTACTTC
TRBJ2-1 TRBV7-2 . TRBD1 CASSLGRQGVGEQFF TGTGCCAGCAGCTTAGGGAGACAGGGGGTGGGTGAGCAGTTCTTC
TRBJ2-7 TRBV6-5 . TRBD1 CASRQGAASYEQYF TGTGCCAGCAGACAGGGGGCGGCCTCCTACGAGCAGTACTTC
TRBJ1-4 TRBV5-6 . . CASSPARGGQLFF TGTGCCAGCAGCCCGGCGAGGGGCGGACAGCTGTTTTTT
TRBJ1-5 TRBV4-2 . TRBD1 CASSQDLGQGSQPQHF TGTGCCAGCAGCCAAGATTTAGGACAGGGGAGTCAGCCCCAGCATTTT
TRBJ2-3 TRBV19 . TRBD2 CASTPGPLAGSDTQYF TGTGCCAGTACCCCGGGCCCACTAGCGGGGTCAGATACGCAGTATTTT
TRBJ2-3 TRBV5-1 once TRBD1 CASSRQGAEPSTDTQYF TGCGCCAGCAGCCGTCAGGGGGCCGAACCTAGCACAGATACGCAGTATTTT
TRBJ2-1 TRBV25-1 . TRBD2 CASSDAGGPYNEQFF TGTGCCAGCAGTGATGCGGGGGGTCCCTACAATGAGCAGTTCTTC
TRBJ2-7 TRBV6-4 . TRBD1 CASSPTGVDEQYF TGTGCCAGCAGTCCTACAGGGGTCGACGAGCAGTACTTC
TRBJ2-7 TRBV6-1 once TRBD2 CATRLAGAYEQYF TGTGCCACCCGACTAGCGGGGGCCTACGAGCAGTACTTC
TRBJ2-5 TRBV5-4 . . CASSLLAGGTQETQYF TGTGCCAGCAGCTTGTTGGCAGGGGGGACCCAAGAGACCCAGTACTTC
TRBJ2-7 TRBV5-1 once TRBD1 CASSGNTGAYEQYF TGCGCCAGCAGCGGGAACACAGGGGCCTACGAGCAGTACTTC
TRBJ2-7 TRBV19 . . CASSSSPGTYEQYF TGTGCCAGTAGCTCCTCACCGGGAACCTACGAGCAGTACTTC
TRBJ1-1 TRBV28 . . CASSLFPGGDTEAFF TGTGCCAGCAGTTTATTCCCTGGGGGGGACACTGAAGCTTTCTTT
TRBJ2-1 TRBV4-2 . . CASSRDRDLYNEQFF TGTGCCAGCAGCCGAGACCGGGATCTTTACAATGAGCAGTTCTTC
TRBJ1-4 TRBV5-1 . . CASSPTGATNEKLFF TGCGCCAGCTCCCCTACTGGAGCAACTAATGAAAAACTGTTTTTT
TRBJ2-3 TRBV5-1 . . CASSLLQITDTQYF TGCGCCAGCAGCTTGTTACAGATCACAGATACGCAGTATTTT
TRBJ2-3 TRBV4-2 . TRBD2 CASSPTGAGGPTDTQYF TGTGCCAGCAGCCCGACGGGAGCGGGGGGACCCACAGATACGCAGTATTTT
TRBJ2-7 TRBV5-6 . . CASSSTKSFSYEQYF TGTGCCAGCAGCTCCACCAAGAGCTTTTCCTACGAGCAGTACTTC
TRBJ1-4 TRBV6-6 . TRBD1 CASSTGVEREKLFF TGTGCCAGCAGTACAGGGGTGGAGAGGGAAAAACTGTTTTTT
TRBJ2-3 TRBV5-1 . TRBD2 CASRLGLAGGEDTQYF TGCGCCAGCAGGCTGGGACTAGCGGGGGGGGAAGATACGCAGTATTTT
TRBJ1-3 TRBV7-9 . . CASSDYQGHTLQDTIYF TGTGCCAGCAGCGATTACCAGGGACACACTTTGCAGGACACCATATATTTT
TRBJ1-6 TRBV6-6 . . CASSYRQENSPLHF TGTGCCAGCAGTTACCGACAGGAGAATTCACCCCTCCACTTT
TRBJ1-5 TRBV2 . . CASSWTVSNQPQHF TGTGCCAGCAGTTGGACAGTTAGCAATCAGCCCCAGCATTTT
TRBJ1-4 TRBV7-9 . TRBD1 CASSFSGGTGSEKLFF TGTGCCAGCAGCTTTAGTGGGGGGACAGGGTCTGAAAAACTGTTTTTT
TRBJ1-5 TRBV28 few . CASSPHLGPTQPQHF TGTGCCAGCAGTCCCCATCTGGGCCCAACTCAGCCCCAGCATTTT
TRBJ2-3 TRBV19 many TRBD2 CASSIGAGPTDTQYF TGTGCCAGTAGTATAGGAGCGGGGCCCACAGATACGCAGTATTTT
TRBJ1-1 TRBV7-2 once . CASSLDSGPNTEAFF TGTGCCAGCAGCTTAGATTCAGGCCCGAACACTGAAGCTTTCTTT
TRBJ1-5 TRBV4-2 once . CASSQENEAINQPQNF TGTGCCAGCAGCCAAGAAAACGAGGCTATAAATCAGCCCCAGAATTTT
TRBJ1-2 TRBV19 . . CASSPRTVHGYTF TGTGCCAGTAGTCCACGGACAGTGCATGGCTACACCTTC
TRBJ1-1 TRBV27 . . CASSSGANTEAFF TGTGCCAGCAGTTCTGGAGCTAACACTGAAGCTTTCTTT
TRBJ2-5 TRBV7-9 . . CASSLEGGPGETQYF TGTGCCAGCAGCTTAGAAGGAGGGCCAGGAGAGACCCAGTACTTC
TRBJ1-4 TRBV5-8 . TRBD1 CASSRRQGFYEKLFF TGTGCCAGCAGCCGAAGACAGGGTTTTTATGAAAAACTGTTTTTT
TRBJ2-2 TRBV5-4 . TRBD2 CASSSGGLAGENTGELFF TGTGCCAGCAGCTCCGGGGGACTAGCGGGGGAAAACACCGGGGAGCTGTTTTTT
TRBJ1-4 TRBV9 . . CASSVGESVANEKLFF TGTGCCAGCAGCGTAGGAGAGTCGGTAGCTAATGAAAAACTGTTTTTT